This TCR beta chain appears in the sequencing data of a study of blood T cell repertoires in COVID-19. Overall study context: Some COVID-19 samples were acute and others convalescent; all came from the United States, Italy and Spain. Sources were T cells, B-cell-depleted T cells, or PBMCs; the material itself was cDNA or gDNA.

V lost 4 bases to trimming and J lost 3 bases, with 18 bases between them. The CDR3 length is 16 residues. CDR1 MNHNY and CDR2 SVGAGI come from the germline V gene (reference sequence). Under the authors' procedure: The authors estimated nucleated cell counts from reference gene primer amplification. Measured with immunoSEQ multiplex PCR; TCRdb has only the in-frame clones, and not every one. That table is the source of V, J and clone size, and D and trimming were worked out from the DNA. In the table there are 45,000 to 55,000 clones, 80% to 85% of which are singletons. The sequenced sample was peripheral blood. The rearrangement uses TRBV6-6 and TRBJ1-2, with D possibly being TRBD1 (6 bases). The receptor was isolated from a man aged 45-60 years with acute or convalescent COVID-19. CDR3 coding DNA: TGTGCCAGCAGTTCCACGACAGGTGGGCTTGACTATGGCTACACCTTC. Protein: CASSSTTGGLDYGYTF.